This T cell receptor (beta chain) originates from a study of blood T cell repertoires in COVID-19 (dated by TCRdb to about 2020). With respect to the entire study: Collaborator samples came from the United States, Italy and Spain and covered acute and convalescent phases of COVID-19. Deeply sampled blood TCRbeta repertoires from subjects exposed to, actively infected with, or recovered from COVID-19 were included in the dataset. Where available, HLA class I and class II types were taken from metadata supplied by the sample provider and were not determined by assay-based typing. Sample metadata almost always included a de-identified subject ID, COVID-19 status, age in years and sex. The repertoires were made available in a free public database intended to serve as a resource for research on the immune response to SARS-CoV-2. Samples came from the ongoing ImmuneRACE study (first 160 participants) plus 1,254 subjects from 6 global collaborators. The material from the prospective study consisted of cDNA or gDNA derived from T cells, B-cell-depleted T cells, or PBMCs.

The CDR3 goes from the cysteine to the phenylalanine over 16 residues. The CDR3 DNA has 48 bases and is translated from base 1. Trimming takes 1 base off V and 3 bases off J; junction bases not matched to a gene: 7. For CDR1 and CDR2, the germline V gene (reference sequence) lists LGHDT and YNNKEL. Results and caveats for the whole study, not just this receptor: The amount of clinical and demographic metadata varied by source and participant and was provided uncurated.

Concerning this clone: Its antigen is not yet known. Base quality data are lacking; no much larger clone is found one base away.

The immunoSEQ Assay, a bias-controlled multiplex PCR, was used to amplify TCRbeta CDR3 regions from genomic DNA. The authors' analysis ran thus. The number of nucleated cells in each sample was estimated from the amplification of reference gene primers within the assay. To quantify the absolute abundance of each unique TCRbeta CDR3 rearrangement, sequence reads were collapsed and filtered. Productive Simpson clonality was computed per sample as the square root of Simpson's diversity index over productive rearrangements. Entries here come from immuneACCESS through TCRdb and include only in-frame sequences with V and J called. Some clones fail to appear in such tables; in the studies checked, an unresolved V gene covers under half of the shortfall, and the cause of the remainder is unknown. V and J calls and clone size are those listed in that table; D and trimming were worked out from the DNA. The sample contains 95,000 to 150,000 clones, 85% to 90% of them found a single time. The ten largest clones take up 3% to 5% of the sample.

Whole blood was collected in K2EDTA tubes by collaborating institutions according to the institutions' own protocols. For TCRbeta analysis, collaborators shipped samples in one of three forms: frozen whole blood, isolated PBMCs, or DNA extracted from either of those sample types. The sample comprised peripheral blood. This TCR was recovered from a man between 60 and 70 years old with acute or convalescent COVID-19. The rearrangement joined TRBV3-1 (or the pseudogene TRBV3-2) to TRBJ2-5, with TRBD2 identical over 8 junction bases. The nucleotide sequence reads TGTGCCAGCAGCCAAGCCTCGCTAGCGGGCGAAGAGACCCAGTACTTC. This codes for CASSQASLAGEETQYF.